These T cell receptor beta chains were read from a single sample in a study of low-dose radiotherapy and immunotherapy resistance in tumors. In TCRdb, the reads were re-called with MiXCR into one record per CDR3 protein. The profile covers roughly 50,000 distinct CDR3 sequences, with 33% appearing a single time and 8.2% taken by the ten largest. The sequences come from PBMCs, collected after low-dose radiotherapy plus immunotherapy. The receptors were sampled from a male donor with rectosigmoid adenocarcinoma. Both conserved end residues are part of each CDR3.

v_gene: TRBV7-2; CDR3aa: CASSAGTGIYEQYF
v_gene: TRBV12-3/TRBV12-4; CDR3aa: CASSLGSLGYTF
v_gene: TRBV5-1; CDR3aa: CASSFSSGQETQYF
v_gene: TRBV19; CDR3aa: CASSMMQGVGYEQFF
v_gene: TRBV29-1; CDR3aa: CSDRQFNYGYTF
v_gene: TRBV11-2; CDR3aa: CASSLDPGASYEQYF
v_gene: TRBV9; CDR3aa: CASSVQTSGYEQYF
v_gene: TRBV19; CDR3aa: CASSRPSGSSYEQYF
v_gene: TRBV28; CDR3aa: CASSRKGPAASQETQYF
v_gene: TRBV3-1; CDR3aa: CASSQRAEAFF
v_gene: TRBV6-2/TRBV6-3; CDR3aa: CASRTHSLLVTEQFF
v_gene: TRBV6-2/TRBV6-3; CDR3aa: CASSYSAGGAYEQYF
v_gene: TRBV9; CDR3aa: CASSVDRALSGELFF
v_gene: TRBV3-1; CDR3aa: CASSLRRANTGELFF
v_gene: TRBV7-2; CDR3aa: CASSPSNTGELFF
v_gene: TRBV5-1; CDR3aa: CASSFTQAQGYTF
v_gene: TRBV18; CDR3aa: CASSADPLEQYF
v_gene: TRBV19; CDR3aa: CASSIDRATGELFF
v_gene: TRBV28; CDR3aa: CASAIAEGYEQYF
v_gene: TRBV6-1; CDR3aa: CASSSASGSVYEQYF
v_gene: TRBV7-2; CDR3aa: CASYSGQLYNEQFF
v_gene: TRBV6-8; CDR3aa: CASAGSGDEQYF
v_gene: TRBV6-2/TRBV6-3; CDR3aa: CASSPIGRQYTDTQYF
v_gene: TRBV11-2; CDR3aa: CASSYYTDTQYF
v_gene: TRBV6-5; CDR3aa: CARRLVSRNTIYF
v_gene: TRBV30; CDR3aa: CAWSHTYEQYF
v_gene: TRBV7-2; CDR3aa: CASSELAGGLFLFF
v_gene: TRBV7-2; CDR3aa: CASSPSGRAVRHNEQFF
v_gene: TRBV5-1; CDR3aa: CASSAVFLVSFSYEQYF
v_gene: TRBV20-1; CDR3aa: CSASPTSPSSGELFF
v_gene: TRBV24-1; CDR3aa: CATSRRGGHNEQFF
v_gene: TRBV27; CDR3aa: CATIRGSGRAEEQYF
v_gene: TRBV20-1; CDR3aa: CSARTTLAGVPYEQYF
v_gene: TRBV9; CDR3aa: CASSPGTGANIQYF
v_gene: TRBV18; CDR3aa: CASSPGRADTQYF
v_gene: TRBV9; CDR3aa: CASSFAQGGDEQFF
v_gene: TRBV2; CDR3aa: CASSLDKSTDTQYF
v_gene: TRBV20-1; CDR3aa: CSASLVRSGEQFF
v_gene: TRBV6-1; CDR3aa: CASSPTGTPYEQYF
v_gene: TRBV15; CDR3aa: CATSDNSEKLFF
v_gene: TRBV10-2; CDR3aa: CASSTGLSGELFF
v_gene: TRBV18; CDR3aa: CASSPTRSGNYEQYF
v_gene: TRBV20-1; CDR3aa: CSAEPGLAGGRHTGELFF
v_gene: TRBV12-3/TRBV12-4; CDR3aa: CASSLDRAVGNTIYF
v_gene: TRBV5-5; CDR3aa: CASTKQGGDYGYTF
v_gene: TRBV2; CDR3aa: CASSTQGTGHATF
v_gene: TRBV7-9; CDR3aa: CASSLAGREGQPQHF
v_gene: TRBV24-1; CDR3aa: CATCPGGSYNEQFF
v_gene: TRBV5-4; CDR3aa: CASSDDRVRHSGNTIYF
v_gene: TRBV6-2/TRBV6-3; CDR3aa: CASSYSNVAGTGELFF
v_gene: TRBV27; CDR3aa: CASSLYNQPQHF
v_gene: TRBV6-2/TRBV6-3; CDR3aa: CASSPQLAGALNEQFF
v_gene: TRBV13; CDR3aa: CASSQGTGNYGYTF
v_gene: TRBV9; CDR3aa: CASSDPMAGGPNEQFF
v_gene: TRBV7-2; CDR3aa: CASSLVRGQETQYF
v_gene: TRBV28; CDR3aa: CASSMGGPRYEQYF
v_gene: TRBV13; CDR3aa: CASSLGTDTQYF